The present TCR beta chain was sequenced within a study of T cell repertoires in cytomegalovirus infection. Study-level background: Both CMV infection and a matching HLA type were indicated by public TCR beta signatures. Study results and caveats: There were HLA-C-restricted CMV-specific TCR beta clonotypes dominating the ex vivo response.

As for this clonotype: Its antigen is not known.

The V segment lost 0 bases and the J segment 3 bases; nucleotides outside the gene matches: 5. Germline CDR1 reads GTSNPN; CDR2 reads SVGIG (reference sequence). The CDR3 sequence is 15 residues long. Using its own MiXCR run on the reads, TCRdb lists one record per CDR3 protein. Of more than 200,000 distinct CDR3 sequences detected, roughly 10% appear once; the ten largest clones hold approximately 16%. Sequencing was performed on PBMCs. The receptor's source is a human donor in good health (CMV status not recorded). Some clones in this sample may be carry-over from other donors' samples. This chain links TRBV30 with TRBJ2-7, with 10 positions matching TRBD1. CDR3 nucleotide sequence: TGTGCCTGGAGTGTAAGCGGGACAGGGGTCTACGAGCAGTACTTC. This codes for CAWSVSGTGVYEQYF. Full variable domain (rest looked up from reference TRBV30 and TRBJ2-7): SQTIHQWPATLVQPVGSPLSLECTVEGTSNPNLYWYRQAAGRGLQLLFYSVGIGQISSEVPQNLSASRPQDRQFILSSKKLLLSDSGFYLCAWSVSGTGVYEQYFGPGTRLTVT.